These 22 T cell receptor beta chains were sequenced from one sample in a study of T cells in Graves' hyperthyroidism and ophthalmopathy. The investigators amplified TCR beta CDR3 regions from RNA transcripts. The TCR CDR3 first-round RT-PCR relied on the HTBI primer set. MiXCR was run by TCRdb on the multiplex PCR reads, yielding one entry per CDR3 protein. The sample holds around 600,000 distinct CDR3 sequences, roughly 14% seen once. Sequencing was performed on blood. These receptors all come from a woman aged 45-65 years with Graves' ophthalmopathy.

This clonotype occurred many times. The rearrangement links TRBV2 to TRBJ1-5; tentative D call: TRBD1 (5 bases). CDR1 is SNHLY, CDR2 FYNNEI, per germline. V was shortened by 7 bases and J by 7 bases, with 11 bases between the two germline ends. The CDR3 length is 12 residues. Here the CDR3 reads CASNRGDQPQHF. DNA for the CDR3: TGTGCCAGCAATAGGGGAGACCAGCCCCAGCATTTT.

The rearrangement uses TRBV29-1 and TRBJ2-2, with TRBD1 matching over 7 bases. CDR3 length equals 13 residues. V gave up 7 bases and J gave up 3 bases; unmatched junction bases: 5. Germline V gene lookup returns CDR1 SQVTM and CDR2 ANQGSEA. This CDR3 reads CSAYTGDTGELFF. In DNA, the CDR3 is TGCAGCGCTTACACAGGGGACACCGGGGAGCTGTTTTTT.

The V call is TRBV29-1, the J call TRBJ2-5; D possibly matches TRBD1 or TRBD2 (5 bases each). The CDR3 runs 14 residues. With 4 bases removed from V and 3 bases from J, the gap between germline ends came to 15 bases. Germline CDR1 SQVTM, CDR2 ANQGSEA. CDR3 residues: CSVGIGTVKETQYF. DNA of the CDR3: TGCAGCGTTGGGATCGGGACGGTCAAAGAGACCCAGTACTTC. The whole variable domain, remainder taken from reference TRBV29-1 and TRBJ2-5, is SAVISQKPSRDICQRGTSLTIQCQVDSQVTMMFWYRQQPGQSLTLIATANQGSEATYESGFVIDKFPISRPNLTFSTLTVSNMSPEDSSIYLCSVGIGTVKETQYFGPGTRLLVL.

This clonotype was seen at least ten times. The V gene is TRBV7-2, the J gene TRBJ2-1; D gene unclear. V was clipped by 5 bases and J by 2 bases, with 16 bases between them. There are 16 residues in the CDR3. Per germline, CDR1 SGHTA and CDR2 FQGNSA. CDR3 in amino acids: CASSLRVGLPYNEQFF. CDR3 in DNA: TGTGCCAGCAGCCTCCGGGTAGGGCTCCCCTACAATGAGCAGTTCTTC. Together with reference TRBV7-2 and TRBJ2-1, the CDR3 gives the full variable domain: GAGVSQSPSNKVTEKGKDVELRCDPISGHTALYWYRQSLGQGLEFLIYFQGNSAPDKSGLPSDRFSAERTGGSVSTLTIQRTQQEDSAVYLCASSLRVGLPYNEQFFGPGTRLTVL.

This clonotype was picked up many times. The chain couples TRBV6-2 or TRBV6-3 to TRBJ2-1; the match to TRBD1 covers 8 bases. With 2 bases clipped from V and 6 bases from J, the junction kept 6 bases outside the gene matches. The germline CDR1 and CDR2 sequences are MNHEY and SVGEGT. This CDR3 is 15 amino acids long. The CDR3: CASSYGQGALNEQFF. For the CDR3, the DNA is TGTGCCAGCAGTTACGGTCAGGGGGCCCTCAATGAGCAGTTCTTC.

This clonotype occurred many times. This chain links TRBV27 with TRBJ2-7; D is tentatively TRBD1 or TRBD2 (5 bases each). This CDR3 region has 15 residues. The V gene lost 6 bases and the J gene lost 2 bases, with 17 bases spanning the gap. The germline CDR1 and CDR2 sequences are MNHEY and SMNVEV (reference sequence). CDR3 protein: CASSKEWGRTYEQYF. The CDR3 DNA reads as TGTGCCAGCAGCAAGGAGTGGGGGAGAACCTACGAGCAGTACTTC.

This sequence joins TRBV4-3 and TRBJ1-6; possible D gene TRBD1, 6 bases. In germline, CDR1 is LGHNA, CDR2 YSLEER. V was clipped by 3 bases and J by 5 bases, with 20 bases between them. The CDR3 length is 18 residues. The CDR3 DNA reads TGCGCCAGCAGCCACCAGAACCCGGGGGCCATTGATAATTCACCCCTCCACTTT. Amino acids: CASSHQNPGAIDNSPLHF.

This chain joins TRBV24-1 and TRBJ1-2; TRBD1 matches 11 bases. Germline CDR1 reads KGHDR; CDR2 reads SFDVKD. V shed 4 bases and J 8 bases; nucleotides not matched to a gene: 5. The CDR3 covers 14 residues. The CDR3: CATSEPDRGRGYTF. The DNA for the CDR3 is TGTGCCACCAGTGAACCGGACAGGGGGCGCGGCTACACCTTC.

This clonotype was seen repeatedly, ten times or more. This sequence joins TRBV28 and TRBJ2-1; the D call may be TRBD1 or TRBD2 (5 bases each). The CDR3 has 17 residues. Trimming took off 5 bases at V and 0 bases at J, with 17 bases between the two ends. The germline V gene has CDR1 MDHEN and CDR2 SYDVKM. The CDR3 loop reads CASSPRGVMSSYNEQFF. The CDR3 DNA is TGTGCCAGCAGTCCTAGAGGGGTTATGAGCTCCTACAATGAGCAGTTCTTC. Together with reference TRBV28 and TRBJ2-1, the CDR3 gives the full variable domain: DVKVTQSSRYLVKRTGEKVFLECVQDMDHENMFWYRQDPGLGLRLIYFSYDVKMKEKGDIPEGYSVSREKKERFSLILESASTNQTSMYLCASSPRGVMSSYNEQFFGPGTRLTVL.

This clonotype has a count of ten or more. The V gene is TRBV15, the J gene TRBJ2-3, with 13 bases matching TRBD2. Looked up from germline, CDR1 is LNHNV and CDR2 is YYDKDF (reference sequence). This CDR3 region has 18 residues. J gave up 4 bases and V 1 base, and 8 bases lay outside the gene matches. The CDR3 DNA sequence: TGTGCCACCAGCAGAGGTCGTAGGACTAGCGGGAGAGCAGATACGCAGTATTTT. This codes for CATSRGRRTSGRADTQYF.

This clonotype turned up a few times. The chain links TRBV6-2 or TRBV6-3 to TRBJ1-5; D not resolved. Trimming left V 4 bases short and J 0 bases short, with 7 bases between. Germline-derived CDR1 and CDR2 are MNHEY and SVGEGT. The CDR3 contains 14 residues. CDR3 region: CASSSRNSNQPQHF. Here the CDR3 DNA reads TGTGCCAGCAGTTCAAGGAATAGCAATCAGCCCCAGCATTTT.

This clonotype was counted many times. The V and J genes are TRBV18 and TRBJ1-3; D remains unclear. Trimming cost V 0 bases and J 0 bases, with 6 bases left between them. The CDR3 spans 15 residues. Germline V gives CDR1 KGHSH, CDR2 LQKENI. CDR3 loop: CASSPPTRSGNTIYF. In nucleotides, the CDR3 is TGTGCCAGCTCACCACCCACCCGCTCTGGAAACACCATATATTTT.

This clonotype showed up many times. V and J are TRBV11-2 and TRBJ2-7; 7 bases line up with TRBD1. V lost 2 bases and J lost 4; bases outside the gene matches: 8. The germline V gene encodes CDR1 SGHAT and CDR2 FQNNGV. The length of the CDR3 is 15 residues. CDR3 in amino acids: CASSLSVRGKYEQYF. The CDR3 region has the DNA TGTGCCAGCAGCTTAAGTGTCAGGGGGAAATACGAGCAGTACTTC.

This clonotype was counted ten times or more. The chain recombines TRBV7-2 with TRBJ2-1; D unresolved. The CDR3 consists of 14 residues. The V and J ends lost 3 bases and 7 bases respectively, with 13 bases between them. Germline values: CDR1 SGHTA, CDR2 FQGNSA. The CDR3 reads CASSFRPIRNEQFF. The CDR3 nucleotides read TGTGCCAGCAGCTTCCGCCCCATCAGGAATGAGCAGTTCTTC.

This clonotype appeared many times. J is TRBJ1-2 and V is TRBV27, with D possibly matching TRBD1 (5 bases). The CDR3 extends over 15 amino acids. Trimming left V 0 bases short and J 1 base short, with 9 bases between. The germline CDR1 and CDR2 sequences are MNHEY and SMNVEV (reference sequence). The CDR3 loop reads CASSLSNRFNYGYTF. DNA for the CDR3: TGTGCCAGCAGTTTATCGAACAGGTTTAACTATGGCTACACCTTC.

This clonotype was detected ten times or more. The chain recombines TRBV11-2 with TRBJ2-1; 8 nucleotides align to TRBD2. The V gene's germline CDR1 is SGHAT and CDR2 FQNNGV. V lost 5 bases and J lost 3; bases outside the gene matches: 9. The CDR3 length is 16 residues. The DNA for the CDR3 is TGTGCCAGCAGCCCTATCCTTAGCGGGGACTACAATGAGCAGTTCTTC. Its translation is CASSPILSGDYNEQFF.

This clonotype has a count of ten or more. The CDR3 DNA follows: TGTGCCAGCAGTTCCCTAGCGGGAGCAACCTACGAGCAGTACTTC. Its protein is CASSSLAGATYEQYF. The genes are TRBV27 and TRBJ2-7; 10 nucleotides agree with TRBD2. Trimming took 4 bases from V and 2 from J; bases not matched to a gene: 5. The germline V gene encodes CDR1 MNHEY and CDR2 SMNVEV (reference sequence). The CDR3 contains 15 residues.

This clonotype was picked up many times. The rearrangement joins TRBV7-9 to TRBJ2-3, with a weak D call TRBD1 (6 bases). The CDR3 extends over 15 amino acids. Germline CDR1 and CDR2: SEHNR and FQNEAQ (reference sequence). Trimming pared 5 bases from V and 4 bases from J, leaving 16 bases between. In DNA form, the CDR3 reads TGTGCCAGCAGCCATAACAGGGTTCGAGCAGATACGCAGTATTTT. The encoded protein is CASSHNRVRADTQYF.

This clonotype was seen many times. The chain links TRBV9 to TRBJ2-7; 8 bases align to TRBD2. This CDR3 region has 15 residues. CDR1 and CDR2 from the germline V gene are SGDLS and YYNGEE. V lost 0 bases, J lost 5 bases, and 7 bases stayed unmatched. CDR3 coding DNA: TGTGCCAGCAGCGTAGCGGGAGGGCCGAGGAACGAGCAGTACTTC. Its translation: CASSVAGGPRNEQYF.

Points on this clonotype: A much larger clone differs from this one at a single base, so this may be a read error. This sequence joins TRBV7-3 and TRBJ2-1, with TRBD2 matching 7 bases. Germline V gene lookup returns CDR1 SGHTA and CDR2 FQGTGA. The CDR3 sequence is 12 residues long. The CDR3 sequence: CASRLMGGEQFF. In DNA form, the CDR3 reads TGTGCCAGCAGATTAATGGGGGGGGAGCAGTTCTTC.

This sequence joins TRBV6-1 and TRBJ1-2, with 12 bases that match TRBD1. This CDR3 has 15 residues. Trimming took 5 bases from V and 8 from J; bases not matched to a gene: 9. Germline CDR1 MNHNS, CDR2 SASEGT. CDR3 sequence: CASSPTGQGASGYTF. As DNA, the CDR3 is TGTGCCAGCAGTCCTACGGGACAGGGGGCTTCCGGCTACACCTTC.

The chain employs TRBV6-1 and TRBJ2-1; 14 nucleotides match TRBD2. V trimming: 7 bases; J trimming: 6 bases; junction bases outside the gene matches: 14. CDR3 length: 18 amino acids. Germline loops: CDR1 MNHNS, CDR2 SASEGT. The CDR3 DNA reads TGTGCCAGCAAAGTACCGGGACTAGCGGGAGAGGGTGGCAATGAGCAGTTCTTC. Amino acids: CASKVPGLAGEGGNEQFF.